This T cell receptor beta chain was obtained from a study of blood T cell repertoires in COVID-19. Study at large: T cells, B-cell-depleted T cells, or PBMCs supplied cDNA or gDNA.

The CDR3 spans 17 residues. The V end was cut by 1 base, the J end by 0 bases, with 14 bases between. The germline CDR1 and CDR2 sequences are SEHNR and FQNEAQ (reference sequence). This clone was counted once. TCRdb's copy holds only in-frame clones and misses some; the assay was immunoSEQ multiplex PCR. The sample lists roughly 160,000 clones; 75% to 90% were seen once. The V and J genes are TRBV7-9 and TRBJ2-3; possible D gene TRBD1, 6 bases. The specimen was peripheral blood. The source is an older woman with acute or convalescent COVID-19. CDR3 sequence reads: CASSLEWDTPSTDTQYF. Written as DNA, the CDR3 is TGTGCCAGCAGCTTAGAGTGGGACACACCAAGCACAGATACGCAGTATTTT. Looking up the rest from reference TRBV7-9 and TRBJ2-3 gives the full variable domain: DTGVSQNPRHKITKRGQNVTFRCDPISEHNRLYWYRQTLGQGPEFLTYFQNEAQLEKSRLLSDRFSAERPKGSFSTLEIQRTEQGDSAMYLCASSLEWDTPSTDTQYFGPGTRLTVL.